The sequence of this TCR beta chain was determined in a study of blood T cells in healthy people across ages. This clonotype was seen only a few times. CDR3 length equals 14 residues. The V end lost 10 bases, the J end lost 0 bases, and 14 bases lay between the germline ends. CDR1 and CDR2 (germline): ENHRY, SYGVKD. A minimum of 6 micrograms of total RNA was extracted per sample. A sample-barcoded 5' primer and a J-beta primer mix were used in a second PCR of about 7 to 11 cycles. Samples each returned at least 2.5 million CDR3-containing paired-end reads. One entry per CDR3 protein, called by TCRdb with MiXCR from the 5' RACE reads. The table includes approximately 780,000 distinct CDR3 sequences, about 26% detected once. The data were also submitted as part of a second study, on T cells of mothers and their children. As that report states: Each child gave approximately 3 million TCR beta CDR3 reads (each mother, over 9 million). Normalized overlap was always slightly, never significantly, higher in related than unrelated mother-child pairs.

The TCR was taken from a boy aged 5-17 years in good health. What was sequenced was blood. The V gene is TRBV10-3, the J gene TRBJ2-3; possibly TRBD2 for D (5 bases). In nucleotides, the CDR3 is TGTGCCACCTCCGGACTCCCGAGCACAGATACGCAGTATTTT. Protein: CATSGLPSTDTQYF.